The sequence of this TCR beta chain was determined in a study of cytomegalovirus exposure and HLA in healthy donors (dated by TCRdb to 2016 to 2017). In terms of the full investigation: In an earlier analysis of 450 to 750 of the donors, under 300 Gb of sequence data and 90 million to 130 million unique TCR beta sequences from about 179 million T cells were reported. An early release that covered about 600 HLA-typed donors contained approximately 300 gigabases of sequencing data and around 85 million unique TCR sequences. The genetic ancestry cluster associated with self-reported Caucasian donors included about four fifths of the roughly 360 genotyped donors. The study was designed to test whether signatures of past pathogen exposure could be identified by cataloging public T cell receptors. The study profiled the T cell repertoires of some 610 subjects by immunosequencing and related them to cytomegalovirus serostatus. Besides the first cohort of hundreds of subjects, a separate validation cohort made up of 90 to 150 different subjects was used. To predict cytomegalovirus infection status, the study brought together high-throughput TCR immunosequencing, statistical association of individual TCRs with disease status, and machine learning. To study patterns of TCR occurrence, a later analysis re-analyzed previously published TCR beta repertoires from around 700 donors and added high-resolution HLA genotyping. The later analysis used no new phenotypic data to find candidate immune exposures, relying instead on TCR beta sequences and their occurrence across donors. An earlier analysis of roughly 600 of the donors used high-throughput TCR beta sequencing to judge whether each TCR beta V gene segment behaved as functional or pseudogenic. Alongside the repertoire data, information on donor age, sex, ethnicity and CMV serostatus was compiled. Genome-wide SNP genotypes for about three fifths of the 666 donors were used in a later genetic analysis, which treated that subset as a discovery cohort. All discovery cohort repertoires had been generated on a single sequencing platform. Both class I and class II loci were covered by HLA typing, at four-digit resolution. Typing coverage differed by locus: A, B, C, DRB1 and DQB1 were typed in roughly 620-630 donors, DQA1 in 522, DPA1 in over 600, and DPB1 in 450 to 480. Several DR-DQ haplotypes were handled as single units for association and clustering, since linkage in the cohort was strong. Among 350 to 400 genotyped donors of the cohort, an average of around 240,000 unique TCR beta nucleotide sequences were sequenced per donor, roughly 18% of them non-productive.

In regard to this clone: Its antigen target is currently unknown. Within one base of it there is no much larger clone, and no base qualities were kept.

What the authors observed across the whole study: The only immune exposure information available for the cohort was CMV serostatus. Cytomegalovirus status was reported to be diagnosed by the classifier with high specificity and sensitivity in both the original and validation cohorts. According to a later analysis, TCR association rates differed among HLA loci, with DRB1 alleles showing the most associated TCRs and HLA-C alleles showing the fewest. In an earlier analysis of a few hundred of the donors, most TCR beta V segments were observed in productive rearrangements about 87% or about 30% of the time, broadly matching IMGT annotations. Most TCR sequences were seen in very few donors, while some public TCRs were found in many individuals. According to the authors, the approach could potentially be generalized to other disease states and immunological phenotypes. Correlated functional status among segregating V segments might be attributable to linkage disequilibrium, but an unknown experimental factor could not be ruled out. A further reported finding was that TCR beta sequences accurately predicted the HLA-A and HLA-B alleles for most subjects in the first cohort. Roughly uniform sequencing depth across donors was assumed in presence/absence analyses, although this assumption may not hold. Compared with equally common non-associated chains, HLA-associated TCR beta chains in a later analysis were more clonally expanded and had lower generation probabilities. According to a later genetic analysis, donors in an Asian-associated ancestry cluster had fewer N-insertions in productive TCRs than the roughly 700-donor mean. A few of the identified cytomegalovirus-associated TCR beta chains were confirmed in vitro to be specific for cytomegalovirus antigens. A cluster of highly shared sequence variants was judged likely to be a technical artifact of the sequencing pipeline. Because HLA typing was unavailable for some donors at each locus, only the typed subset was used in association tests. Because counts were too low, seventeen rarely observed V segments, including chromosome 9 orphons, were excluded from the earlier analysis of several hundred of the donors. According to a later analysis, most CMV-associated TCR beta chains appeared to be HLA-restricted, and the HLA associations seemed to be driven largely by CMV exposure. The cohort was sequenced for TCR beta chains only, and without alpha or paired-chain data the features that could be detected were limited. Some IMGT-functional V segments, including TRBV6-2 and TRBV6-3, could not be told apart with the 87-base-pair reads, so those segments were excluded. A later genetic analysis associated a missense DCLRE1C variant with V-gene and J-gene trimming of TCR beta chains, and an independent cohort replicated the association. The study gave a list of 150 to 200 TCR beta chains associated with cytomegalovirus. Assigning TCR associations to individual alleles was difficult when HLA alleles, especially DR and DQ, strongly co-occurred. A later analysis associated roughly 17,000 TCR beta sequences with specific HLA alleles at a false discovery rate of 0.05. Several of the top co-occurrence clusters appeared to be linked to parvovirus B19, influenza, CMV and Epstein-Barr virus, according to a later analysis.

In total, approximately 690 healthy bone marrow donors made up the cohort. At the time of sampling, all cohort members were nominally healthy, though unrecorded immune exposures were likely present. The donor tested CMV seronegative and was one of the 352 seronegative cohort members. A peripheral blood sample was collected from each donor, and TCR beta sequencing was performed on peripheral blood mononuclear cells. The Qiagen DNeasy Blood Extraction Kit was used to extract genomic DNA from the blood cell samples. Library preparation was by the immunoSEQ multiplex PCR assay. The multiplex PCR relied on a mix of 60 forward primers for TCR Vbeta segments and 13 reverse primers for TCR Jbeta segments. The CDR3 region of rearranged TCR beta genes was amplified from genomic DNA with a multiplex PCR assay. Amplified TCR beta libraries were sequenced as 87-base-pair reads on the Illumina HiSeq System. Per the source publication's procedure: A later analysis tallied around 80 million unique TCR beta chains across the 666 repertoires, and roughly 11 million of those chains were shared by two or more donors. To remove PCR and sequencing errors, raw reads were error-corrected and collapsed into unique sequences using a nearest-neighbor algorithm that merged closely related sequences. To assign V, D and J gene segments, CDR3 sequences were aligned to IMGT reference sequences. Each retained sequence needed at least a six-nucleotide match to both a V gene segment and a J gene segment. Rearrangements were called productive when the CDR3 lacked stop codons and stayed in frame with V and J; all others were non-productive. CDR3 was defined by IMGT convention, running from the second conserved V-encoded cysteine to the conserved J-encoded phenylalanine. Sequences without an unambiguous match to a single V gene segment were excluded from the earlier analysis of a few hundred of the donors. In an earlier analysis of about 590 of the donors, a V segment was called functional when productive rearrangements were above 56.7%, and segregating when the standard deviation between donors exceeded 5%. A statistical classification framework was developed to diagnose cytomegalovirus status using the catalog of TCR beta chain sequences. In a later analysis, V and J genes were assigned by comparing TCR nucleotide sequences against IMGT/GENE-DB human TR gene sequences. In a later analysis, CDR3 sequences and most-parsimonious VDJ recombination scenarios were assigned using the TCRdist pipeline. In a later analysis, every TCR beta chain was defined by the combination of its CDR3 amino acid sequence and its V-gene family, and reads without a unique V-gene family were dropped. As a way to deal with suspected cross-contamination and a sequencing artifact, a later analysis dropped more than 500 nucleotide sequences that were highly shared and had low generation probability. In a later analysis, a clonal expansion index for each public chain was calculated from normalized within-repertoire ranks of inferred template counts. In a later analysis, generation probabilities were computed with a VDJ recombination model fitted to out-of-frame rearrangements, and the resulting probabilities were checked against IGoR. In a later analysis, TCR-TCR, TCR-HLA and TCR-CMV co-occurrence was scored with hypergeometric tests, and a repertoire-size bias correction was applied to TCR pairs. A later analysis estimated false discovery rates by permuting HLA or CMV assignments 20 times. In a later analysis, co-occurring TCRs were grouped using DBSCAN, and TCRdist sequence similarity was added for clustering within HLA-allele-positive subsets. Repertoires with fewer than 30,000 or more than 120,000 public chains, plus five repertoires with anomalous nucleotide sharing, were excluded from co-occurrence clustering. What TCRdb holds here is the immuneACCESS table cut down to in-frame rearrangements. Part of the clones is not present; checked against another copy, under half of the missing clones reflect an unresolved V gene, and the others are unexplained. Clonal size and the V and J genes are those of that table, whereas D and trimming came from the DNA. This sample lists about 190,000 clones; 87% were detected once. The ten largest clones add up to approximately 0.98% of the sample.

V lost 4 bases and J lost 2 bases; the stretch between them is 9 bases long. CDR1 and CDR2 are read off the germline V gene as MNHEY and SVGAGI. The CDR3, cysteine through phenylalanine, is 13 amino acids long. Only the CDR3 part of the read is kept: 39 bases, read in frame from the first base. The V and J segments used are TRBV6-5 and TRBJ2-7, and TRBD1 may be the D gene, going by 6 matching bases. This clonotype was obtained from a boy aged 2 to 10 in good health and CMV-seronegative. The sample taken for sequencing was PBMCs. The sequence in DNA is TGTGCCAGCAGTTCGGACAGCACCTACGAGCAGTACTTC. Translated, this is CASSSDSTYEQYF.